This T cell receptor beta chain stems from a study of blood T cell repertoires in COVID-19. Authors' processing steps: Using reference gene primer amplification, nucleated cell counts were estimated. This table comes from immunoSEQ multiplex PCR, and its TCRdb copy is limited to in-frame clones, with some not included. V, J and clone size derive from that table, while D and trimming were established from the DNA sequence. The top ten clones hold 2.1% of a sample with 230,000 or so clones, roughly 90% of them seen once. Trimming shortened V by 5 bases and J by 0 bases, and 14 bases separated the two germline ends. Germline V lookup: CDR1 MNHEY, CDR2 SMNVEV (reference sequence). This CDR3 has 16 residues.

The sequencing sample was made of peripheral blood. The chain links TRBV27 to TRBJ1-3; possibly TRBD1 for D (6 bases). The receptor was derived from a woman aged 55-70 years with COVID-19, enrolled during active disease. The CDR3 loop reads CASSNLGQSSGNTIYF. The CDR3 bases are TGTGCCAGCAGTAACCTCGGACAGAGCTCTGGAAACACCATATATTTT.